This T cell receptor (beta chain) is from a study of CD8 T cells in Susac syndrome. The ends lost 6 bases at V and 6 bases at J; junction bases unmatched: 10. This CDR3 is built from 15 residues. The germline gives CDR1 SGHTA, CDR2 FQGNSA. Sequencing of TCR beta, carried out with a high-throughput approach, was applied to CD8+ and CD4+ T cells from the blood. About 0.5 to 1 ug RNA was reverse transcribed with random hexamers. Multiplex PCR with immunoSEQ amplified the TCR beta CDR3 across 54 Vbeta and 13 Jbeta. TCRdb recomputed calls from the immunoSEQ multiplex PCR reads with MiXCR, one row per CDR3 protein. The sample carries tens of thousands of distinct CDR3 sequences, just under 95% recorded once.

The clonotype originates from a human donor with Susac syndrome. The sample taken for sequencing was CD4+ T cells from PBMCs. This chain uses TRBV7-2 with TRBJ2-1, with 8 bases matching TRBD2. The CDR3 coding sequence is TGTGCCAGCAGTCCCGGGGGGGCCGAGAGCAATGAGCAGTTCTTC. This sequence encodes CASSPGGAESNEQFF.